This T cell receptor (beta chain) was sequenced during a study of cytomegalovirus exposure and HLA in healthy donors. On this clone itself: The antigen is not known.

PCR involved 60 Vbeta and 13 Jbeta primers. The table came from immunoSEQ multiplex PCR; TCRdb's copy has only in-frame clones and leaves some out. The sample spans around 40,000 clones; the ten largest clones claim approximately 6.3%. CDR3 length equals 16 residues. V trimming: 3 bases; J trimming: 3 bases; junction bases outside the gene matches: 5. Germline V gene data show CDR1 as LGHNA and CDR2 as YNFKEQ. General observations from the study: Exclusion applied to some V segments, including TRBV6-2 and TRBV6-3, as they were indistinguishable.

The sequenced material came from PBMCs. The receptor was isolated from a human donor in good health. V gene TRBV4-2 combines with J gene TRBJ1-2, with 12 nucleotides matching TRBD1. The CDR3 region is CASSQGDRGRDYGYTF. The CDR3 bases are TGTGCCAGCAGCCAGGGGGACAGGGGGCGGGACTATGGCTACACCTTC.